The TCR beta chain under discussion was sequenced for a study of regulatory T cells in long-lasting Graves disease. Study-wide findings and caveats: Patients with persistent disease shared around 2,700 public clonotypes, outpacing the approximately 870 shared by new patients.

About this clonotype itself: The antigen is unknown.

Sample time point: newly diagnosed GD, antithyroid drugs for less than 3 months. With RNA extracted from PBMCs as input, the TCR library was made. For TCR beta, libraries came from iRepertoire HTBI primers and Arm-PCR of CDR3 regions. From the multiplex PCR reads, TCRdb called clonotypes with MiXCR, one entry per CDR3 protein. The sample has 400,000 to 550,000 distinct CDR3 sequences; more than 12% are singletons. The CDR3 covers 16 residues. Trimming stripped 4 bases from V and 3 bases from J, with 18 bases between. From germline, CDR1 is KGHDR and CDR2 SFDVKD. These data were also reused for a study on T cells in Graves' hyperthyroidism and ophthalmopathy. From that study: The study used the HTBI primer set for a first-round RT-PCR of the TCR CDR3. Ophthalmopathy stood apart from stable hyperthyroidism in a 13 V-J model.

The receptor was derived from a woman aged 25 to 39 with Graves disease. The starting material was peripheral blood mononuclear cells (PBMCs), obtained at new diagnosis, from a patient treated with antithyroid drugs. This chain joins TRBV24-1 and TRBJ2-7; weak D call: TRBD2 (6 bases). CDR3 bases: TGTGCCACCAGTGACACGCGGGGTAGCGGAAACTACGAGCAGTACTTC. Amino acids: CATSDTRGSGNYEQYF.